This T cell receptor (beta chain) was captured by sequencing in a study of long-term antiretroviral therapy in people with HIV. At minimum, one pre-ART and two post-ART PBMC samples were obtained from each donor. Every specimen held between roughly 0.95-10 million cryopreserved PBMC. These were thawed and washed before DNA extraction. The CDR3 consists of 15 residues. Deletions cut 7 bases from V and 3 bases from J, with 19 bases between. Per the germline V gene, CDR1 is LNHDA and CDR2 is SQIVND (reference sequence). immunoSEQ v3.0 was run at survey level. Assay: immunoSEQ multiplex PCR; the TCRdb copy retains only in-frame clones and omits some. Among tens of thousands of clones listed, around four fifths were seen once.

Sequences were derived from unsorted PBMCs, sampled 0.8 years after starting antiretroviral therapy. V usage is TRBV19 and J usage is TRBJ2-7, with a weak D call TRBD1 (6 bases). The TCR originated in a woman aged 18-29 years with HIV. CDR3 sequence (DNA): TGTGCCAGTAAGACTCGCAGGGGACCTGACTACGAGCAGTACTTC. This translates into CASKTRRGPDYEQYF.